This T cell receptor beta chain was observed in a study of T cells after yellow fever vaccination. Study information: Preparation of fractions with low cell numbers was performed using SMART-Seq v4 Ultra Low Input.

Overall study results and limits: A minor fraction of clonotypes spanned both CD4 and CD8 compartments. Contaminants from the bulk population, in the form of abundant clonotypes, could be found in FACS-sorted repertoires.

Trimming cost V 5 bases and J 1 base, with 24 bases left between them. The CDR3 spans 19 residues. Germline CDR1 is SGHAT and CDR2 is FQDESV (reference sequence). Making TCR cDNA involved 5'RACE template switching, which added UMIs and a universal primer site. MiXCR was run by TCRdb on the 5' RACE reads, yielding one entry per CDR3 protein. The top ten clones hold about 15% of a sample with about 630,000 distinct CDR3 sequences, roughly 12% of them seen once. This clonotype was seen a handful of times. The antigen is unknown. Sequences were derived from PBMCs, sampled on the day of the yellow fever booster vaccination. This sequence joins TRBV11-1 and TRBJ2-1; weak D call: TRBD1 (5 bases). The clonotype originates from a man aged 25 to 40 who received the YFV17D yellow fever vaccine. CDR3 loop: CASSPSDAAGPLSYNEQFF. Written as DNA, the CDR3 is TGTGCCAGCAGCCCCTCCGATGCGGCAGGGCCCTTGTCCTACAATGAGCAGTTCTTC.